These 27 T cell receptor beta chains came from one sample sequenced in a study of blood T cell repertoires in COVID-19. Clones were read by immunoSEQ multiplex PCR, and TCRdb kept only the in-frame ones, dropping some. The profile shows 140,000 to 150,000 clones, 88% of them singletons. Sequenced input: peripheral blood. The receptor source for this set is a woman aged 45-59 years with acute or convalescent COVID-19.

The gene calls are TRBV6-6 and TRBJ1-2; 9 bases align to TRBD1. The CDR3 totals 15 residues. J lost 2 bases, V lost 5 bases, and 6 bases had no gene match. Germline lookup yields CDR1 MNHNY and CDR2 SVGAGI (reference sequence). The CDR3 nucleotides are TGTGCCAGCAGTCCCGGGACAGGGTCAAACTATGGCTACACCTTC. Residues: CASSPGTGSNYGYTF.

There are a few counts of this clone. The chain employs TRBV7-9 and TRBJ1-3, with D perhaps TRBD1 (5 bases). There are 17 residues in the CDR3. Trimming removed 7 bases from V and 0 bases from J, with 19 bases in between. Germline V lookup: CDR1 SEHNR, CDR2 FQNEAQ (reference sequence). The CDR3 spells CASNDGWQGSSGNTIYF. For the CDR3, the DNA is TGTGCCAGCAACGACGGATGGCAGGGCAGCTCTGGAAACACCATATATTTT.

This rearrangement joins TRBV4-2 to TRBJ2-5, with a possible D match to TRBD1 (6 bases). The germline gives CDR1 LGHNA, CDR2 YNFKEQ. CDR3 length: 16 amino acids. The V end was cut by 4 bases, the J end by 2 bases, with 17 bases between. The CDR3, as DNA: TGTGCCAGCAGCCGAATGTTTACAGGGATTCAAGAGACCCAGTACTTC. Translating it yields CASSRMFTGIQETQYF.

The chain links TRBV5-1 to TRBJ1-1; D remains ambiguous. V lost 1 base, J lost 2 bases, and 9 bases lay in between. CDR3 size: 14 residues. Germline V lookup: CDR1 SGHRS, CDR2 YFSETQ. This CDR3 is CASSLSGRNTEAFF. The CDR3 DNA reads as TGCGCCAGCAGCTTGTCGGGGAGAAACACTGAAGCTTTCTTT.

The rearrangement links TRBV6-5 to TRBJ1-1; D is undetermined. The CDR3 is made up of 14 amino acids. Germline-derived CDR1 and CDR2 are MNHEY and SVGAGI. V lost 6 bases and J lost 1, with 12 bases in between. The CDR3 DNA reads TGTGCCAGCAGCTCCTGGCGGGGGAACACTGAAGCTTTCTTT. This gives the protein CASSSWRGNTEAFF.

The V gene is TRBV5-1, the J gene TRBJ1-5; no firm D call. Germline-derived CDR1 and CDR2 are SGHRS and YFSETQ. The CDR3 spans 17 residues. V was cut by 1 base and J by 0 bases, with 14 bases left in between. CDR3 sequence reads: CASSLRESKNSNQPQHF. The CDR3, as DNA: TGCGCCAGCAGCTTGAGGGAGAGTAAAAATAGCAATCAGCCCCAGCATTTT.

This clone was detected once. The CDR3 region has the DNA TGTGCCAGCCGGCCTAGCGGGGGGGCCCTCAGATCCGGGGAGCTGTTTTTT. Its translation is CASRPSGGALRSGELFF. V and J are TRBV28 and TRBJ2-2, with 12 bases fitting TRBD2. V dropped 8 bases and J dropped 6; count of bases not matched to a gene: 13. This CDR3 has 17 amino acids. Germline values: CDR1 MDHEN, CDR2 SYDVKM.

V and J are TRBV6-2 or TRBV6-3 and TRBJ2-5, with 10 bases matching TRBD2. The length of the CDR3 is 15 residues. In germline, CDR1 is MNHEY, CDR2 SVGEGT. The V gene end was trimmed by 6 bases and the J gene end by 7 bases; junction bases not matched to a gene: 11. The CDR3 is CASSLAGGPSGTQYF. The DNA for the CDR3 is TGTGCCAGCAGCTTAGCGGGAGGCCCGTCAGGGACCCAGTACTTC.

The chain is built from TRBV5-1 and TRBJ2-2, with 10 bases aligning to TRBD1. CDR1 and CDR2 (germline): SGHRS, YFSETQ. The CDR3 has 14 residues. After removal of 4 bases from V and 7 bases from J, the junction contained 4 bases not matched to a gene. The CDR3 sequence is CASSPTGGGGELFF. CDR3 DNA: TGCGCCAGCAGCCCGACAGGGGGCGGCGGGGAGCTGTTTTTT. Full variable domain (outside the CDR3, taken from reference TRBV5-1 and TRBJ2-2): KAGVTQTPRYLIKTRGQQVTLSCSPISGHRSVSWYQQTPGQGLQFLFEYFSETQRNKGNFPGRFSGRQFSNSRSEMNVSTLELGDSALYLCASSPTGGGGELFFGEGSRLTVL.

This CDR3 is CASSMGLAGPALTYNEQFF. The CDR3 DNA reads as TGTGCCAGTAGTATGGGACTAGCGGGACCCGCTCTAACCTACAATGAGCAGTTCTTC. V gene TRBV19 combines with J gene TRBJ2-1, with 13 nucleotides matching TRBD2. The germline V gene has CDR1 LNHDA and CDR2 SQIVND (reference sequence). V was clipped by 3 bases and J by 2 bases; unmatched bases: 10. The length of the CDR3 is 19 residues.

In the case of this clone: This same CDR3 is encoded by further DNA sequences in the sample. J is TRBJ1-1 and V is TRBV30; the match to TRBD1 covers 8 bases. Germline V gene lookup returns CDR1 GTSNPN and CDR2 SVGIG (reference sequence). Germline trimming cut 1 base from V and 4 bases from J; bases unmatched to any gene: 2. The CDR3 is 13 amino acids. The CDR3 coding sequence is TGTGCCTGGAGTGCAACAGGGGGCACTGAAGCTTTCTTT. It is translated as CAWSATGGTEAFF.

The CDR3 region has the DNA TGTGCCAGCAGCCAAGATGTAGGGGGCATGGGCGAGCAGTACTTC. Its translation is CASSQDVGGMGEQYF. The chain joins TRBV3-1 (or the pseudogene TRBV3-2) to TRBJ2-7; 7 bases map to TRBD1. CDR1 is LGHDT and CDR2 is YNNKEL in the germline V gene (reference sequence). J lost 6 bases, V lost 0 bases, and 8 bases had no gene match. The CDR3 covers 15 residues.

The V and J genes are TRBV9 and TRBJ1-5; D might be TRBD1 (6 bases). The germline V and J ends were trimmed by 2 bases and 2 bases, with 11 bases remaining between them. Germline V lookup: CDR1 SGDLS, CDR2 YYNGEE. This CDR3 region has 15 residues. For the CDR3, the DNA is TGTGCCAGCAGCGTTGAGGGGGAAGGCAATCAGCCCCAGCATTTT. Protein product: CASSVEGEGNQPQHF. Full variable domain (missing parts from reference TRBV9 and TRBJ1-5): DSGVTQTPKHLITATGQRVTLRCSPRSGDLSVYWYQQSLDQGLQFLIQYYNGEERAKGNILERFSAQQFPDLHSELNLSSLELGDSALYFCASSVEGEGNQPQHFGDGTRLSIL.

The CDR3 DNA is TGTGCCAGCAGCTTCTACGGCTCCTACGAGCAGTACTTC. It specifies CASSFYGSYEQYF. J is TRBJ2-7 and V is TRBV11-2; D is undetermined. The germline CDR1 and CDR2 sequences are SGHAT and FQNNGV. Trimming cost V 3 bases and J 0 bases, with 6 bases left between them. This CDR3 spans 13 amino acids.

This chain uses TRBV6-5 with TRBJ2-7; D is perhaps TRBD2 (6 bases). The CDR3 is 12 residues long. Germline V gene lookup returns CDR1 MNHEY and CDR2 SVGAGI. The germline V and J ends were trimmed by 6 bases and 7 bases, with 13 bases remaining between them. As DNA, the CDR3 is TGTGCCAGCAGGGATGGCGCGGGGGAGCAGTACTTC. Protein: CASRDGAGEQYF.

This clone showed up many times. The chain links TRBV18 to TRBJ2-5, with 7 bases identical to TRBD1. After removal of 3 bases from V and 4 bases from J, the junction contained 8 bases not matched to a gene. Per the germline V gene, CDR1 is KGHSH and CDR2 is LQKENI. The CDR3 consists of 15 residues. Here the CDR3 reads CASSPRGQGGETQYF. CDR3 in DNA: TGTGCCAGCTCACCGAGGGGGCAAGGAGGAGAGACCCAGTACTTC.

V and J are TRBV19 and TRBJ2-3; 11 bases map to TRBD2. The CDR3 has 16 amino acids. The germline CDR1 and CDR2 sequences are LNHDA and SQIVND (reference sequence). V lost 6 bases to trimming and J lost 2 bases; unmatched junction nucleotides: 7. In DNA, the CDR3 is TGTGCCAGTAGCTTCAAGACTAGCGGGGACACAGATACGCAGTATTTT. Its protein product is CASSFKTSGDTDTQYF.

The V gene is TRBV6-6, the J gene TRBJ2-7; tentatively, D is TRBD2 (5 bases). Germline CDR1 MNHNY, CDR2 SVGAGI (reference sequence). This CDR3 has 13 amino acids. V was trimmed by 6 bases and J by 3 bases, leaving 12 bases between them. DNA of the CDR3: TGTGCCAGCAGCCCTGGACTCTTCTACGAGCAGTACTTC. This codes for CASSPGLFYEQYF.

With regard to this clone: The identical CDR3 is also encoded by other nucleotide sequences in the sample. CDR3 in DNA: TGTGCCAGCTCACCCAGGAACACTGAAGCTTTCTTT. Protein sequence: CASSPRNTEAFF. The chain uses TRBV18 and TRBJ1-1; D is unclear. Trimming pared 3 bases from V and 1 base from J, leaving 3 bases between. The germline V gene has CDR1 KGHSH and CDR2 LQKENI. This CDR3 is 12 amino acids long.

J is TRBJ2-5 and V is TRBV7-2, with D perhaps matching TRBD2 (5 bases). The ends were cut back, 2 bases at V and 3 bases at J, with 19 bases in the middle. Germline-derived CDR1 and CDR2 are SGHTA and FQGNSA. The CDR3 has 17 amino acids. This CDR3 reads CASSLSIEGFIEETQYF. CDR3 DNA sequence: TGTGCCAGCAGCTTAAGTATAGAGGGTTTTATAGAAGAGACCCAGTACTTC. The variable domain in full, with the rest retrieved from reference TRBV7-2 and TRBJ2-5, is GAGVSQSPSNKVTEKGKDVELRCDPISGHTALYWYRQSLGQGLEFLIYFQGNSAPDKSGLPSDRFSAERTGGSVSTLTIQRTQQEDSAVYLCASSLSIEGFIEETQYFGPGTRLLVL.

This chain uses TRBV5-1 with TRBJ2-1; no clear D gene. With 6 bases removed from V and 0 bases from J, the gap between germline ends came to 10 bases. The CDR3 sequence is 14 residues long. Germline lookup yields CDR1 SGHRS and CDR2 YFSETQ. The CDR3 reads CASKLTSSYNEQFF. The CDR3 bases are TGCGCCAGCAAATTAACCAGCTCCTACAATGAGCAGTTCTTC.

The rearrangement joins TRBV13 to TRBJ2-7, with D possibly matching TRBD1 (6 bases). CDR3 length equals 15 residues. The germline V gene has CDR1 PRHDT and CDR2 FYEKMQ (reference sequence). V was shortened by 6 bases and J by 2 bases, with 17 bases between the two germline ends. CDR3 nucleotide sequence: TGTGCCAGCAGAATCCAGGGGCCTCCCACCTACGAGCAGTACTTC. Translating it yields CASRIQGPPTYEQYF.

This clone was seen only once. The DNA for the CDR3 is TGTGCCAGCAGTTACTCGGGACAGGGAAGGGGAGAGACCCAGTACTTC. The encoded protein is CASSYSGQGRGETQYF. The V gene is TRBV6-5, the J gene TRBJ2-5; TRBD1 matches at 9 bases. CDR3 length equals 16 residues. Looked up from germline, CDR1 is MNHEY and CDR2 is SVGAGI. With V trimmed by 0 bases and J by 4 bases, 6 bases remained unmatched.

This chain uses TRBV5-1 with TRBJ2-5, with 11 bases matching TRBD1. J was trimmed by 5 bases and V by 2 bases; bases with no gene match: 5. The germline V gene encodes CDR1 SGHRS and CDR2 YFSETQ. The CDR3 spans 15 residues. The CDR3 DNA sequence: TGCGCCAGCAGCTTAGGACAGGGGGCGCCGGAGACCCAGTACTTC. Residues: CASSLGQGAPETQYF.

The V call is TRBV7-3, the J call TRBJ1-1; D gene ambiguous. Trimming removed 4 bases at V and 5 bases at J, with 11 bases between. Per germline, CDR1 SGHTA and CDR2 FQGTGA. The CDR3 extends over 13 amino acids. Here the CDR3 reads CASSSGISTEAFF. The CDR3 nucleotides are TGTGCCAGCAGCTCCGGGATTAGTACTGAAGCTTTCTTT.

The chain couples TRBV5-1 to TRBJ2-2, with D possibly matching TRBD2 (5 bases). V dropped 4 bases and J dropped 3 bases, with 16 bases sitting between them. Germline values: CDR1 SGHRS, CDR2 YFSETQ. The CDR3 totals 16 residues. The CDR3 DNA sequence: TGCGCCAGCAGCCCGGTGTCGGGGTTGGACACCGGGGAGCTGTTTTTT. Protein product: CASSPVSGLDTGELFF.

J is TRBJ1-3 and V is TRBV19; 8 nucleotides line up with TRBD1. The V gene's germline CDR1 is LNHDA and CDR2 SQIVND (reference sequence). This CDR3 region has 16 residues. V was clipped by 8 bases and J by 5 bases; unmatched bases: 14. The CDR3 DNA follows: TGTGCCAGTTGTACGATCGGACAGGGATTTAGAAACACCATATATTTT. Protein sequence: CASCTIGQGFRNTIYF.